The clone carrying this T cell receptor beta chain was detected a few times. This sample was taken from a study of blood T cells in healthy people across ages. Together with a sample-barcoded 5' primer, a J-beta primer mix was included in a second PCR lasting roughly 7 to 11 cycles. TCRdb ran MiXCR on the 5' RACE reads and lists one entry per CDR3 protein. The sample includes some 1.6 million distinct CDR3 sequences, 34% of them seen just once. Donation came from healthy Caucasian individuals in Russia who were aged about 6 to 95. Per germline, CDR1 LGHNT and CDR2 FRNRAP. The length of the CDR3 is 13 residues. The V end lost 11 bases, the J end lost 0 bases, and 11 bases lay between the germline ends.

The sequencing input was blood. The chain links TRBV12-5 to TRBJ1-5; tentative D call: TRBD1 (5 bases). The sequence was obtained from a woman in her 30s in good health. The CDR3 coding sequence is TGTGCTGGGGGACCGCATAGCAATCAGCCCCAGCATTTT. Its protein product is CAGGPHSNQPQHF.